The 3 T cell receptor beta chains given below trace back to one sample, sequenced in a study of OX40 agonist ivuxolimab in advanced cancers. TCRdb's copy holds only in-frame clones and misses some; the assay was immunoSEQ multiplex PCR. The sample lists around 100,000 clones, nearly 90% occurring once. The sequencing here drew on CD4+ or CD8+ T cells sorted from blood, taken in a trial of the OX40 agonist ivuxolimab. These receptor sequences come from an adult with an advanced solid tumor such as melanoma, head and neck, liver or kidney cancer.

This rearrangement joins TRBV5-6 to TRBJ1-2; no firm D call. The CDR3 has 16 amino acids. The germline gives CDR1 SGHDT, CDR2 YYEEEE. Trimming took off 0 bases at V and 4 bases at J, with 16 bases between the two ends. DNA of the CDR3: TGTGCCAGCAGCTTGGGGGGTAGGGATCTAATCTATGGCTACACCTTC. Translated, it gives CASSLGGRDLIYGYTF.

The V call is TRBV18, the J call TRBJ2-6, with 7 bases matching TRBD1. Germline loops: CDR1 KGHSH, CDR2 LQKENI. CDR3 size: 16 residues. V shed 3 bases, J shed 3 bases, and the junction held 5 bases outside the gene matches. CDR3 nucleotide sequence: TGTGCCAGCTCACCGTCGACAGGGTTTGGGGCCAACGTCCTGACTTTC. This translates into CASSPSTGFGANVLTF.

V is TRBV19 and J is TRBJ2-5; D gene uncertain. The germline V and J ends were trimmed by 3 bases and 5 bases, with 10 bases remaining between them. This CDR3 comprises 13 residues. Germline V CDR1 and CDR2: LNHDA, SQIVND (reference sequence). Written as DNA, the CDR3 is TGTGCCAGTAGTATCCTTGCTAAGGAGACCCAGTACTTC. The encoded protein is CASSILAKETQYF. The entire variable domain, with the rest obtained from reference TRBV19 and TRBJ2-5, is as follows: DGGITQSPKYLFRKEGQNVTLSCEQNLNHDAMYWYRQDPGQGLRLIYYSQIVNDFQKGDIAEGYSVSREKKESFPLTVTSAQKNPTAFYLCASSILAKETQYFGPGTRLLVL.